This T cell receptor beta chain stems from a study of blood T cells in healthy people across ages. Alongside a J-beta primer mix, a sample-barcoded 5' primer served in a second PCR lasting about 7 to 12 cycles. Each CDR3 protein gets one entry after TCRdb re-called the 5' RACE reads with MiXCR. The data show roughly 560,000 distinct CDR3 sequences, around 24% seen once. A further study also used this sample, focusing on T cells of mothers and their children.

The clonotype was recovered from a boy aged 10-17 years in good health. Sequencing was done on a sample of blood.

The CDR3 spells CSVGETDTQYF. For the CDR3, the DNA is TGCAGCGTTGGGGAGACAGATACGCAGTATTTT. The rearrangement joins TRBV29-1 to TRBJ2-3; the D gene is possibly TRBD2 (5 bases). The CDR3 runs to 11 residues. The germline V and J ends were trimmed by 4 bases and 3 bases, with 5 bases remaining between them. The germline CDR1 and CDR2 sequences are SQVTM and ANQGSEA.